This T cell receptor beta chain is drawn from a study of post-analysis software for immune sequencing data (dated by TCRdb to between 2014 and 2017). General notes on the study: The recorded disease courses included relapsing-remitting, secondary progressive and progressive-relapsing multiple sclerosis, and some patients had no subtype annotation. Patient repertoires were compared against ten to twelve previously published healthy control repertoires from donors aged roughly 6 to 28 years. A subset of samples was prepared in parallel using single-end sample barcoding, then pooled and co-amplified after Illumina adapter ligation. Paper-wide results and their limitations: Significantly lower normalized Chao1 diversity was found in multiple sclerosis patients than in controls, suggesting substantial peripheral T-cell clonal expansion. The control group was slightly older than the multiple sclerosis patient group. About 5 TRBV segments, including TRBV5-6, TRBV5-1 and TRBV20-1, were significantly more frequent in patients than controls. Strong co-clustering of samples prepared in the same batch was shown by direct clustering with F measure, prompting a batch-effect correction.

Measured from the cysteine to the phenylalanine, the CDR3 is 16 residues long. The sequence is cut down to CDR3 DNA, 48 bases in frame from base 1. Trimming removed 2 bases from V and 4 bases from J; the gene matches leave 7 bases unexplained. Reading the germline V gene gives CDR1 KGHSH and CDR2 LQKENI. To demonstrate the VDJtools post-analysis software, the study profiled TCR beta repertoires from the peripheral blood of about 13 young patients with multiple sclerosis. Multiple sclerosis patients were children and adolescents aged about 6 to 17 years. The library was built by means of PCR. TCRdb names Illumina HiSeq 2500 as the instrument used. To reduce PCR and sequencing biases, unique molecular identifiers were built into the TCR beta cDNA libraries. Every 1 to 10 million input T cells yielded 500,000 or so cDNA molecules, meaning each molecule approximated one T cell. The same protocol used for the earlier healthy control dataset was applied to prepare and sequence the patient libraries. Within a given batch, samples were prepared together, multiplexed and sequenced on the same HiSeq lane. As for the original processing: MIGEC handled the raw barcoded reads, throwing out single-read molecular identifier groups before consensus assembly and CDR3 extraction. VDJtools was used for post-analysis of the clonotype tables, with diversity normalized by down-sampling every dataset to the smallest sample size. Repertoire overlap clustering matched CDR3 amino acid but not nucleotide sequences to correct batch-related cross-sample contamination. TCRdb's own reprocessing of the public reads used fastp at Q25 and MiXCR and kept productive beta chains. Records with the same CDR3 protein are collapsed into one entry carrying the most frequent genes and DNA. TCRdb, not the original authors, processed these V and J calls. In all, the sample holds a few hundred thousand distinct CDR3 sequences, and roughly a third of those were seen once. The biggest ten clones account for more than 4% of the sample.

This clonotype was recorded many times. Its specific antigen is unknown. Per-base qualities were not stored, and no clone one base away is much larger. This receptor was identified in a girl between 5 and 17 years old with multiple sclerosis. The material sequenced was blood. This chain is built from TRBV18 and TRBJ2-1, and 8 bases in between align with TRBD2. The DNA sequence is TGTGCCAGCTCACCATATGTGACGGGAGGGTACAATGAGCAGTTCTTC. This codes for CASSPYVTGGYNEQFF.